The 29 T cell receptor beta chains below were found in one sample sequenced in a study of T cells in localized non-small cell lung cancer. Repertoires were generated with immunoSEQ multiplex PCR, while TCRdb's copy carries only in-frame clones and drops some. Seen here are about 79,000 clones, 80% to 90% observed once, and the top ten hold approximately 15%. The sequencing used peripheral blood, collected before any cancer treatment. The source is an older female donor with stage I lung adenocarcinoma.

V usage is TRBV6-5 and J usage is TRBJ2-7, with D unclear. CDR1 and CDR2 from the germline V gene are MNHEY and SVGAGI. The CDR3 contains 11 residues. Trimming removed 6 bases at V and 7 bases at J, with 10 bases between. CDR3 DNA sequence: TGTGCCAGCAGCCCAAATGGGGAGCAGTACTTC. Translated: CASSPNGEQYF.

This clone was counted once. The V gene is TRBV23-1, the J gene TRBJ1-2, with D unclear. TRBV23-1 is classed as an ORF, of uncertain function. CDR3 length: 14 residues. The ends were cut back, 6 bases at V and 1 base at J, with 12 bases in the middle. The CDR3 protein is CASRTGSLNYGYTF. The CDR3 coding sequence is TGCGCCAGCAGGACGGGTTCCCTTAACTATGGCTACACCTTC.

This clone showed up just a few times. CDR3 DNA: TGTGCCAGCAGCGGGGGACAGGCGAATTCACCCCTCCACTTT. Its protein is CASSGGQANSPLHF. The J gene is TRBJ1-6, the V gene TRBV7-9; TRBD1 matches 8 bases. The CDR3 contains 14 residues. Germline assignment: CDR1 SEHNR and CDR2 FQNEAQ (reference sequence). After removal of 5 bases from V and 7 bases from J, the junction contained 4 bases not matched to a gene. Based on the CDR3 plus reference TRBV7-9 and TRBJ1-6, the full variable domain is DTGVSQNPRHKITKRGQNVTFRCDPISEHNRLYWYRQTLGQGPEFLTYFQNEAQLEKSRLLSDRFSAERPKGSFSTLEIQRTEQGDSAMYLCASSGGQANSPLHFGNGTRLTVT.

The gene calls are TRBV18 and TRBJ1-6; the D is unclear. V was pared by 2 bases and J by 4 bases, with 12 bases between. Germline CDR1 is KGHSH and CDR2 is LQKENI. The CDR3 has 16 amino acids. CDR3 amino acids: CASSPTGDNYNSPLHF. The CDR3 DNA is TGTGCCAGCTCACCAACCGGAGATAATTATAATTCACCCCTCCACTTT. The full variable domain, rest sourced from reference TRBV18 and TRBJ1-6, is NAGVMQNPRHLVRRRGQEARLRCSPMKGHSHVYWYRQLPEEGLKFMVYLQKENIIDESGMPKERFSAEFPKEGPSILRIQQVVRGDSAAYFCASSPTGDNYNSPLHFGNGTRLTVT.

The chain joins TRBV5-1 to TRBJ2-3; tentatively, D is TRBD1 or TRBD2 (5 bases each). The CDR3 is made up of 15 amino acids. Germline lookup yields CDR1 SGHRS and CDR2 YFSETQ. Trimming took 4 bases from V and 3 from J, leaving 15 bases between them. The CDR3 reads CASSPGPPGTDTQYF. As DNA, the CDR3 is TGCGCCAGCAGCCCGGGGCCACCGGGAACAGATACGCAGTATTTT.

This clone is a singleton in its sample. V gene TRBV5-1 combines with J gene TRBJ1-1; possible D gene TRBD1, 5 bases. The CDR3 spans 12 residues. Germline CDR1 is SGHRS and CDR2 is YFSETQ. Trimming shortened V by 2 bases and J by 5 bases, and 7 bases separated the two germline ends. The CDR3 region has the DNA TGCGCCAGCAGCTTCGGGGGAACTGAAGCTTTCTTT. It yields the protein CASSFGGTEAFF.

The chain is built from TRBV6-4 and TRBJ1-6; D remains ambiguous. The germline V gene has CDR1 MRHNA and CDR2 SNTAGT. Trimming left V 3 bases short and J 6 bases short, with 12 bases between. CDR3 size: 15 residues. This chain's CDR3 is CASSEDPGINSPLHF. CDR3 nucleotide sequence: TGTGCCAGCAGTGAAGATCCCGGTATTAATTCACCCCTCCACTTT.

The chain joins TRBV27 to TRBJ2-5, with D unresolved. The length of the CDR3 is 15 residues. In germline, CDR1 is MNHEY, CDR2 SMNVEV (reference sequence). The V and J ends lost 0 bases and 7 bases respectively, with 15 bases between them. In nucleotides, the CDR3 is TGTGCCAGCAGTTTATCGAGTGGGGTTTGGCGGACCCAGTACTTC. Residues: CASSLSSGVWRTQYF.

This clone was found a few times. This chain uses TRBV19 with TRBJ2-5; tentatively, D is TRBD1 or TRBD2 (5 bases each). V was pared by 3 bases and J by 6 bases, with 14 bases between. The length of the CDR3 is 14 residues. Germline CDR1 and CDR2: LNHDA and SQIVND (reference sequence). CDR3 protein: CASSISGTAQTQYF. DNA of the CDR3: TGTGCCAGTAGTATCTCAGGGACCGCTCAGACCCAGTACTTC.

The V call is TRBV2, the J call TRBJ2-2; D gene ambiguous. Germline V gene data show CDR1 as SNHLY and CDR2 as FYNNEI. CDR3 length: 14 residues. With 4 bases removed from V and 2 bases from J, the gap between germline ends came to 8 bases. The CDR3 here is CASSGRINTGELFF. The CDR3 DNA follows: TGTGCCAGCAGTGGCAGGATCAACACCGGGGAGCTGTTTTTT.

This clone was counted between two and nine times. This rearrangement joins TRBV7-8 to TRBJ1-5; no definite D call. There are 13 residues in the CDR3. The V gene lost 0 bases and the J gene lost 6 bases, with 6 bases spanning the gap. Germline V gene lookup returns CDR1 SGHVS and CDR2 FQNEAQ. The CDR3 nucleotides read TGTGCCAGCAGCTTAGCGAGCGGTCAGCCCCAGCATTTT. It encodes CASSLASGQPQHF.

This clone was observed once. J is TRBJ1-1 and V is TRBV4-1, with 10 positions matching TRBD1. Looked up from germline, CDR1 is MGHRA and CDR2 is YSYEKL. J was trimmed by 0 bases and V by 5 bases; bases with no gene match: 6. The CDR3 has 16 residues. CDR3 sequence: CASSTTGQGMNTEAFF. CDR3 bases: TGCGCCAGCAGCACGACGGGACAGGGGATGAACACTGAAGCTTTCTTT.

Concerning this clone: This same CDR3 is encoded by further DNA sequences in the sample. The chain links TRBV30 to TRBJ2-6; the D is unclear. Trimming pared 5 bases from V and 0 bases from J, leaving 11 bases between. The CDR3 extends over 15 amino acids. Germline CDR1 is GTSNPN and CDR2 is SVGIG (reference sequence). In nucleotides, the CDR3 is TGTGCCTGGCGGGCACACCGCTCTGGGGCCAACGTCCTGACTTTC. Translated, it gives CAWRAHRSGANVLTF.

This chain links TRBV6-5 with TRBJ2-1; 11 bases agree with TRBD2. Trimming removed 10 bases from V and 4 bases from J; junction bases left unmatched: 6. Germline V lookup: CDR1 MNHEY, CDR2 SVGAGI. The CDR3 length is 14 residues. The CDR3 reads CATSVAGGYNEQFF. In nucleotides, the CDR3 is TGTGCCACCTCCGTAGCGGGGGGGTACAATGAGCAGTTCTTC.

This clone has just a few counts. The chain combines TRBV6-5 with TRBJ1-3; 9 nucleotides match TRBD1. CDR1 and CDR2 from the germline V gene are MNHEY and SVGAGI. V shed 6 bases and J 0 bases; nucleotides not matched to a gene: 3. The CDR3 is made up of 15 amino acids. The CDR3 coding sequence is TGTGCCAGCAGCCTACAGGGGGCCTCTGGAAACACCATATATTTT. Translating it yields CASSLQGASGNTIYF.

This clone occurred a few times. CDR3 residues: CASSGQGAHLGATDTQYF. The CDR3 DNA reads as TGTGCCAGCAGTGGACAGGGGGCGCATTTGGGGGCCACAGATACGCAGTATTTT. The genes are TRBV2 and TRBJ2-3, with TRBD1 identical over 10 bases. With 4 bases clipped from V and 2 bases from J, the junction kept 12 bases outside the gene matches. CDR1 and CDR2 from the germline V gene are SNHLY and FYNNEI. This CDR3 comprises 18 residues. Combining the CDR3 with reference TRBV2 and TRBJ2-3 gives the whole variable domain EPEVTQTPSHQVTQMGQEVILRCVPISNHLYFYWYRQILGQKVEFLVSFYNNEISEKSEIFDDQFSVERPDGSNFTLKIRSTKLEDSAMYFCASSGQGAHLGATDTQYFGPGTRLTVL.

V and J are TRBV28 and TRBJ1-4; D perhaps matches TRBD1 (6 bases). CDR3 length: 13 amino acids. Germline CDR1 is MDHEN and CDR2 is SYDVKM. V shed 5 bases and J shed 7 bases, with 11 bases lying between them. The CDR3 spells CASSMGGGEKLFF. Written as DNA, the CDR3 is TGTGCCAGCAGTATGGGGGGCGGTGAAAAACTGTTTTTT.

This clone occurred a few times. V is TRBV2 and J is TRBJ1-4; D remains unclear. Looked up from germline, CDR1 is SNHLY and CDR2 is FYNNEI. Between the trimmed V and J ends, which lost 7 bases and 7 bases, there was a span of 16 bases. The CDR3 contains 14 residues. This CDR3 reads CASTPWQAGEKLFF. In nucleotides, the CDR3 is TGTGCCAGCACCCCGTGGCAGGCGGGTGAAAAACTGTTTTTT.

The V and J genes are TRBV2 and TRBJ2-3; tentative D call: TRBD2 (6 bases). The CDR3 contains 14 residues. Trimming shortened V by 6 bases and J by 4 bases, and 14 bases separated the two germline ends. Germline V gene lookup returns CDR1 SNHLY and CDR2 FYNNEI. The CDR3 sequence: CASSPTAGSDTQYF. In nucleotides, the CDR3 is TGTGCCAGCAGCCCCACGGCGGGGTCAGATACGCAGTATTTT.

The sample holds a few counts of this clone. The J gene is TRBJ2-2, the V gene TRBV5-5; D unresolved. This CDR3 is built from 15 residues. CDR1 and CDR2 (germline): SGHKS, YYEKEE (reference sequence). Trimming removed 4 bases at V and 4 bases at J, with 14 bases between. The CDR3 sequence: CASSASVAPTGELFF. In DNA, the CDR3 is TGTGCCAGCAGCGCCTCGGTTGCACCCACCGGGGAGCTGTTTTTT.

The chain is built from TRBV21-1 and TRBJ2-1; the table assigns TRBD2, which was not confirmed against the DNA. TRBV21-1 is reported as a pseudogene. CDR3 length: 9 residues. CDR3 protein: CAQAHEQFF. The CDR3 DNA sequence: TGTGCCCAAGCTCATGAGCAGTTCTTC.

This clone was seen a few times. The chain uses TRBV2 and TRBJ1-1; 10 bases map to TRBD1. The CDR3 contains 14 residues. After removal of 6 bases from V and 6 bases from J, the junction contained 7 bases not matched to a gene. The germline V gene encodes CDR1 SNHLY and CDR2 FYNNEI. The CDR3 here is CASRVGQGISEAFF. As DNA, the CDR3 is TGTGCCAGCAGGGTGGGACAGGGGATTTCTGAAGCTTTCTTT.

The rearrangement links TRBV5-8 to TRBJ2-5; a possible D gene is TRBD1 (6 bases). The V gene's germline CDR1 is SGHTS and CDR2 YDEGEE. V was trimmed by 0 bases and J by 3 bases, leaving 27 bases between them. This CDR3 contains 20 residues. The CDR3 region is CASSLAALPTGRVVEETQYF. Written as DNA, the CDR3 is TGTGCCAGCAGCTTGGCCGCTTTACCTACAGGGCGAGTGGTGGAAGAGACCCAGTACTTC.

This chain joins TRBV21-1 and TRBJ2-2; the table's D call, TRBD2, has no DNA check behind it. TRBV21-1 is recorded as a pseudogene. CDR3 length: 15 amino acids. The CDR3 nucleotides read TGTGCCAGCAGATCCGGGTTAGCGAACACCGGGGAGCTGTTTTTT. Translation gives CASRSGLANTGELFF.

This rearrangement joins TRBV19 to TRBJ2-2; 8 nucleotides agree with TRBD1. Trimming took 10 bases from V and 4 from J; bases not matched to a gene: 5. This CDR3 is 13 amino acids long. Germline-derived CDR1 and CDR2 are LNHDA and SQIVND (reference sequence). CDR3 loop: CATRGLFTGELFF. Written as DNA, the CDR3 is TGTGCCACCAGGGGGCTCTTCACCGGGGAGCTGTTTTTT. Supplemented by reference TRBV19 and TRBJ2-2, the full variable domain reads DGGITQSPKYLFRKEGQNVTLSCEQNLNHDAMYWYRQDPGQGLRLIYYSQIVNDFQKGDIAEGYSVSREKKESFPLTVTSAQKNPTAFYLCATRGLFTGELFFGEGSRLTVL.

V is TRBV9 and J is TRBJ1-5, with D perhaps matching TRBD1 (6 bases). Germline V gene sequence: CDR1 SGDLS, CDR2 YYNGEE. The CDR3 loop spans 21 amino acids. Between the trimmed V and J ends, which lost 2 bases and 0 bases, there was a span of 27 bases. CDR3 coding DNA: TGTGCCAGCAGCGTCCGATCGGACAGACAATTAACCCCAAATAGCAATCAGCCCCAGCATTTT. The encoded protein is CASSVRSDRQLTPNSNQPQHF.

This chain uses TRBV5-1 with TRBJ2-2, with D perhaps matching TRBD1 (5 bases). Germline V gives CDR1 SGHRS, CDR2 YFSETQ. Between the trimmed V and J ends, which lost 4 bases and 0 bases, there was a span of 10 bases. The CDR3 runs to 15 residues. Here the CDR3 reads CASSLDRPNTGELFF. The CDR3 coding sequence is TGCGCCAGCAGCCTAGACAGACCGAACACCGGGGAGCTGTTTTTT.

This rearrangement joins TRBV27 to TRBJ1-1, with D possibly TRBD1 on 5 matching bases. Between the trimmed V and J ends, which lost 5 bases and 5 bases, there was a span of 15 bases. Germline V gene lookup returns CDR1 MNHEY and CDR2 SMNVEV (reference sequence). This CDR3 has 14 residues. CDR3 sequence reads: CASSPTGVGTEAFF. CDR3 nucleotide sequence: TGTGCCAGCAGTCCCACGGGGGTGGGGACTGAAGCTTTCTTT.

This clone was seen a single time. The CDR3: CASSFRGQGSEAFF. CDR3 DNA sequence: TGTGCCAGCAGCTTCAGGGGGCAGGGGTCTGAAGCTTTCTTT. The chain couples TRBV7-2 to TRBJ1-1; TRBD1 matches at 8 bases. Germline V lookup: CDR1 SGHTA, CDR2 FQGNSA. The CDR3 has 14 residues. V lost 3 bases, J lost 6 bases, and 6 bases stayed unmatched.